This is a list of T cell receptor beta chains from one sample in a study of control samples from healthy donors and cancer patients. The repertoire was sequenced with immunoSEQ multiplex PCR; TCRdb's copy has only in-frame clones and lacks some. Seen here are 120,000 or so clones, around 87% observed once, and the top ten hold about 3%. The specimen was blood. These receptors originate from a man aged 55 to 70 in good health. CDR3s include the opening cysteine and the closing phenylalanine or tryptophan. A D gene is named only where the DNA matches it firmly. Some rows mark clone size as missing; the rest say once, few, many or name a class of expanded clone.

len: 15; j_gene: TRBJ2-1; d_gene: TRBD2; abundance: .; v_gene: TRBV28; CDR3nt: TGTGCCAGCAGTTTGGGCGGGAGCTCCTACAATGAGCAGTTCTTC; CDR3aa: CASSLGGSSYNEQFF
len: 15; j_gene: TRBJ2-4; d_gene: .; abundance: .; v_gene: TRBV7-3; CDR3nt: TGTGCCAGCAGCTCCACCGGGGTCCGGGAAGCCATTCAGTACTTC; CDR3aa: CASSSTGVREAIQYF
len: 19; j_gene: TRBJ2-1; d_gene: TRBD2; abundance: .; v_gene: TRBV24-1; CDR3nt: TGTGCCACCAGTGGGGGCTATAGCGGGGGGCCGAACTCCTACAATGAGCAGTTCTTC; CDR3aa: CATSGGYSGGPNSYNEQFF
len: 12; j_gene: TRBJ1-5; d_gene: .; abundance: once; v_gene: TRBV12-3/TRBV12-4; CDR3nt: TGTGCCAGCAGTTTAGGGATCCAGCCCCAGCATTTT; CDR3aa: CASSLGIQPQHF
len: 15; j_gene: TRBJ2-7; d_gene: TRBD2; abundance: .; v_gene: TRBV9; CDR3nt: TGTGCCAGCAGCGGGACTAGCGTGAGCTCCTACGAGCAGTACTTC; CDR3aa: CASSGTSVSSYEQYF
len: 14; j_gene: TRBJ1-1; d_gene: TRBD1; abundance: .; v_gene: TRBV2; CDR3nt: TGTGCCAGCAGTGGACAGGGGGCTGCCACTGAAGCTTTCTTT; CDR3aa: CASSGQGAATEAFF
len: 15; j_gene: TRBJ2-5; d_gene: TRBD1; abundance: once; v_gene: TRBV7-2; CDR3nt: TGTGCCAGCAGCTTCGGACAGGCGAACCAAGAGACCCAGTACTTC; CDR3aa: CASSFGQANQETQYF
len: 14; j_gene: TRBJ1-2; d_gene: .; abundance: .; v_gene: TRBV28; CDR3nt: TGTGCCAGCAGTTTATTTGGGGGGCTGTATGGCTACACCTTC; CDR3aa: CASSLFGGLYGYTF
len: 14; j_gene: TRBJ1-3; d_gene: .; abundance: few; v_gene: TRBV7-9; CDR3nt: TGTGCCAGCAGCTTCGCCGTACCTGGAAACACCATATATTTT; CDR3aa: CASSFAVPGNTIYF
len: 14; j_gene: TRBJ2-5; d_gene: .; abundance: .; v_gene: TRBV24-1; CDR3nt: TGTGCCACCAGTGATGCGGGCAGGGTGAAGACCCAGTACTTC; CDR3aa: CATSDAGRVKTQYF
len: 15; j_gene: TRBJ2-3; d_gene: TRBD1; abundance: .; v_gene: TRBV18; CDR3nt: TGTGCCAGCTCACCCGGGACAGGGAGCACAGATACGCAGTATTTT; CDR3aa: CASSPGTGSTDTQYF
len: 13; j_gene: TRBJ1-5; d_gene: .; abundance: once; v_gene: TRBV7-9; CDR3nt: TGTGCCAGCAGCCTTGGGACCTCAAGGCCCCAGCATTTT; CDR3aa: CASSLGTSRPQHF
len: 15; j_gene: TRBJ2-3; d_gene: TRBD2; abundance: few; v_gene: TRBV5-1; CDR3nt: TGCGCCAGCAGCTTTAGCGGGGGGGCCGGAGATACGCAGTATTTT; CDR3aa: CASSFSGGAGDTQYF
len: 12; j_gene: TRBJ1-1; d_gene: .; abundance: few; v_gene: TRBV2; CDR3nt: TGTGCCAGCAGTAAGGTCGGGACCGAAGCTTTCTTT; CDR3aa: CASSKVGTEAFF
len: 13; j_gene: TRBJ1-6; d_gene: TRBD1; abundance: .; v_gene: TRBV28; CDR3nt: TGTGCCAGCGCGGACAGGGTGAACTCACCCCTCCACTTT; CDR3aa: CASADRVNSPLHF
len: 13; j_gene: TRBJ1-2; d_gene: .; abundance: .; v_gene: TRBV14; CDR3nt: TGTGCCAGCAGCTCCGACCACAACTATGGCTACACCTTC; CDR3aa: CASSSDHNYGYTF
len: 16; j_gene: TRBJ2-7; d_gene: .; abundance: .; v_gene: TRBV7-2; CDR3nt: TGTGCCAGCAGCTTAGCGGAGGCCTTGGGGAGCTACGAGCAGTACTTC; CDR3aa: CASSLAEALGSYEQYF
len: 13; j_gene: TRBJ1-2; d_gene: .; abundance: .; v_gene: TRBV7-9; CDR3nt: TGTGCCAGCAGCTTACAGGCTACGGTAGGCTACACCTTC; CDR3aa: CASSLQATVGYTF
len: 13; j_gene: TRBJ1-4; d_gene: .; abundance: .; v_gene: TRBV7-9; CDR3nt: TGTGCCAGCAGCTTTTTAGGATGGGAAAAACTGTTTTTT; CDR3aa: CASSFLGWEKLFF
len: 14; j_gene: TRBJ1-1; d_gene: TRBD1; abundance: once; v_gene: TRBV30; CDR3nt: TGTGCCTGGAGTTTGACAGGGGGCAGAACTGAAGCTTTCTTT; CDR3aa: CAWSLTGGRTEAFF
len: 14; j_gene: TRBJ2-7; d_gene: TRBD1; abundance: .; v_gene: TRBV7-8; CDR3nt: TGTGCCAGCAGCCTTGACAGGGCATGGAGCGAGCAGTACTTC; CDR3aa: CASSLDRAWSEQYF
len: 16; j_gene: TRBJ2-3; d_gene: .; abundance: .; v_gene: TRBV27; CDR3nt: TGTGCCAGCAGTTCACCACTCCTCACTAGCACAGATACGCAGTATTTT; CDR3aa: CASSSPLLTSTDTQYF
len: 15; j_gene: TRBJ2-1; d_gene: .; abundance: .; v_gene: TRBV18; CDR3nt: TGTGCCAGCTCACTCCTAATGGGGGCAGAGGGTGAGCAGTTCTTC; CDR3aa: CASSLLMGAEGEQFF
len: 15; j_gene: TRBJ2-3; d_gene: TRBD2; abundance: .; v_gene: TRBV9; CDR3nt: TGTGCCAGCAGCTCTATTAGCGGGGGGGCCGATACGCAGTATTTT; CDR3aa: CASSSISGGADTQYF
len: 14; j_gene: TRBJ1-5; d_gene: .; abundance: .; v_gene: TRBV28; CDR3nt: TGTGCCAGCAGTTTGTATTCCGGGAATCAGCCCCAGCATTTT; CDR3aa: CASSLYSGNQPQHF
len: 14; j_gene: TRBJ2-1; d_gene: .; abundance: .; v_gene: TRBV5-1; CDR3nt: TGCGCCAGCAGCTTGGTGGCGGGTCCAGCTGAGCAGTTCTTC; CDR3aa: CASSLVAGPAEQFF
len: 22; j_gene: TRBJ1-5; d_gene: TRBD1; abundance: few; v_gene: TRBV5-1; CDR3nt: TGCGCCAGCAGCCCGACAGGGAACTCGCAAACCCCTTGGGATTATAGCAATCAGCCCCAGCATTTT; CDR3aa: CASSPTGNSQTPWDYSNQPQHF
len: 15; j_gene: TRBJ2-2; d_gene: TRBD2; abundance: .; v_gene: TRBV6-2/TRBV6-3; CDR3nt: TGTGCCAGCAGTAAAACTAGCGGGGTCACCGGGGAGCTGTTTTTT; CDR3aa: CASSKTSGVTGELFF